These 31 T cell receptor beta chains came from one sample sequenced in a study of shared clonotypes between healthy human individuals. The assay was immunoSEQ multiplex PCR, and TCRdb's table has in-frame clones only and misses some. The table has 2 million to 2.5 million clones, roughly 95% seen once; the top ten hold 0.13%. Material: naive CD4+ T cells sorted from blood. Subset noted: CD45RA+ positively selected. These receptors were collected from a man aged 18-30 years in good health.

The chain is built from TRBV7-6 and TRBJ1-5; D is unclear. Germline V gene data show CDR1 as SGHVS and CDR2 as FNYEAQ. The germline V and J ends were trimmed by 4 bases and 5 bases, with 15 bases remaining between them. The CDR3 contains 15 residues. CDR3 in amino acids: CASSSDRGKYQPQHF. The CDR3 DNA follows: TGTGCCAGCAGCTCAGACCGAGGGAAATATCAGCCCCAGCATTTT.

The chain couples TRBV4-3 to TRBJ1-6, with D possibly TRBD1 on 5 matching bases. With 0 bases removed from V and 9 bases from J, the gap between germline ends came to 15 bases. The CDR3 is 16 amino acids. From germline, CDR1 is LGHNA and CDR2 YSLEER. The CDR3 is CASSQDVQGMGSPLHF. CDR3 nucleotide sequence: TGCGCCAGCAGCCAAGATGTCCAGGGCATGGGTTCACCCCTCCACTTT.

The gene calls are TRBV2 and TRBJ1-2; TRBD1 matches 7 bases. V gave up 5 bases and J gave up 8 bases; unmatched junction bases: 5. This CDR3 is 12 amino acids long. The germline gives CDR1 SNHLY, CDR2 FYNNEI. The CDR3 reads CASSQGGRGYTF. CDR3 in DNA: TGTGCCAGCAGTCAGGGGGGCCGAGGCTACACCTTC.

The chain joins TRBV9 to TRBJ1-2; a possible D gene is TRBD1 (5 bases). Germline CDR1 reads SGDLS; CDR2 reads YYNGEE. V was cut by 1 base and J by 8 bases, with 12 bases left in between. The CDR3 spans 13 residues. The CDR3 loop is CASSVSGSEGYTF. The CDR3 nucleotides are TGTGCCAGCAGCGTATCAGGGAGTGAAGGCTACACCTTC.

This chain links TRBV9 with TRBJ1-1; D is possibly TRBD1 (5 bases). V was pared by 4 bases and J by 3 bases, with 13 bases between. CDR3 length: 14 amino acids. The germline gives CDR1 SGDLS, CDR2 YYNGEE. CDR3 region: CASSPATAYTEAFF. For the CDR3, the DNA is TGTGCCAGCAGCCCTGCGACAGCTTACACTGAAGCTTTCTTT.

This clone appeared a few times. The chain has TRBV19 and TRBJ2-1; 8 nucleotides align to TRBD1. Germline V gene sequence: CDR1 LNHDA, CDR2 SQIVND (reference sequence). V was pared by 5 bases and J by 0 bases, with 0 bases of the junction left unmatched. The CDR3 consists of 14 residues. CDR3 loop: CASSDRGSYNEQFF. CDR3 nucleotides: TGTGCCAGTAGTGACAGGGGCTCCTACAATGAGCAGTTCTTC.

The V gene is TRBV11-3, the J gene TRBJ2-3; unclear D gene. The germline CDR1 and CDR2 sequences are SGHNT and YENEEA. This CDR3 has 13 amino acids. The ends were cut back, 1 base at V and 6 bases at J, with 8 bases in the middle. CDR3: CASSLGKTDTQYF. The CDR3 coding sequence is TGTGCCAGCAGCTTAGGGAAGACGGATACGCAGTATTTT.

This chain uses TRBV11-1 with TRBJ2-6; 9 bases map to TRBD1. Germline values: CDR1 SGHAT, CDR2 FQDESV (reference sequence). J was trimmed by 1 base and V by 5 bases; bases with no gene match: 9. The CDR3 has 18 residues. The CDR3 nucleotides read TGTGCCAGCAGCGGACCGGGACAGGGAGAATCTGGGGCCAACGTCCTGACTTTC. Translating gives CASSGPGQGESGANVLTF.

The V call is TRBV11-2, the J call TRBJ2-1, with unresolved D. V shed 2 bases and J shed 6 bases, with 14 bases lying between them. The CDR3 is 15 residues long. Looked up from germline, CDR1 is SGHAT and CDR2 is FQNNGV. DNA for the CDR3: TGTGCCAGCAGCTTACCCCTCCCCAGTTCCAATGAGCAGTTCTTC. Residues: CASSLPLPSSNEQFF. The full variable domain, in which reference TRBV11-2 and TRBJ2-1 provide the parts outside the CDR3, is EAGVAQSPRYKIIEKRQSVAFWCNPISGHATLYWYQQILGQGPKLLIQFQNNGVVDDSQLPKDRFSAERLKGVDSTLKIQPAKLEDSAVYLCASSLPLPSSNEQFFGPGTRLTVL.

The genes are TRBV27 and TRBJ2-1, with 8 nucleotides matching TRBD1. The CDR3 contains 16 residues. V dropped 3 bases and J dropped 2; count of bases not matched to a gene: 6. The germline CDR1 and CDR2 sequences are MNHEY and SMNVEV (reference sequence). The CDR3 nucleotides are TGTGCCAGCAGTTTCCACGACAGGGGCCCCTACAATGAGCAGTTCTTC. This sequence encodes CASSFHDRGPYNEQFF.

In this sample, this clone turned up once. This rearrangement joins TRBV5-1 to TRBJ2-1; 8 positions agree with TRBD2. The germline V gene encodes CDR1 SGHRS and CDR2 YFSETQ. After removal of 4 bases from V and 5 bases from J, the junction contained 5 bases not matched to a gene. The CDR3 contains 14 residues. The CDR3 loop reads CASSPAGENNEQFF. CDR3 sequence (DNA): TGCGCCAGCAGCCCAGCGGGAGAGAACAATGAGCAGTTCTTC. Based on the CDR3 plus reference TRBV5-1 and TRBJ2-1, the full variable domain is KAGVTQTPRYLIKTRGQQVTLSCSPISGHRSVSWYQQTPGQGLQFLFEYFSETQRNKGNFPGRFSGRQFSNSRSEMNVSTLELGDSALYLCASSPAGENNEQFFGPGTRLTVL.

This clone was seen just once. The chain uses TRBV11-2 and TRBJ2-7; D gene ambiguous. The CDR3 has 15 amino acids. Germline V gene lookup returns CDR1 SGHAT and CDR2 FQNNGV. Trimming took off 5 bases at V and 0 bases at J, with 14 bases between the two ends. CDR3 residues: CASSPAATSSYEQYF. In DNA, the CDR3 is TGTGCCAGCAGCCCTGCGGCTACGAGCTCCTACGAGCAGTACTTC.

V is TRBV5-1 and J is TRBJ2-7; D is possibly TRBD1 (6 bases). Germline V gene sequence: CDR1 SGHRS, CDR2 YFSETQ. This CDR3 comprises 15 residues. Trimming cost V 0 bases and J 7 bases, with 17 bases left between them. The CDR3 region is CASSLGQGQRLEQYF. The DNA for the CDR3 is TGCGCCAGCAGCTTGGGGCAGGGGCAACGGCTAGAGCAGTACTTC.

The CDR3: CASSLERSTEAFF. The DNA of the CDR3 is TGTGCCAGCAGCTTAGAAAGGAGCACTGAAGCTTTCTTT. The chain joins TRBV11-3 to TRBJ1-1; D is undetermined. There are 13 residues in the CDR3. Germline CDR1 SGHNT, CDR2 YENEEA. The V end was cut by 0 bases, the J end by 4 bases, with 6 bases between.

The V call is TRBV9, the J call TRBJ1-6; TRBD1 agrees at 10 bases. CDR3 length: 15 amino acids. Germline-derived CDR1 and CDR2 are SGDLS and YYNGEE. J lost 8 bases, V lost 3 bases, and 5 bases had no gene match. This CDR3 reads CASSGAGTGDSPLHF. CDR3 bases: TGTGCCAGCAGCGGGGCGGGGACAGGGGATTCACCCCTCCACTTT.

This clone was counted ten times or more. This chain uses TRBV15 with TRBJ1-5; no clear D. The CDR3 has 14 amino acids. Per the germline V gene, CDR1 is LNHNV and CDR2 is YYDKDF (reference sequence). Trimming shortened V by 0 bases and J by 2 bases, and 5 bases separated the two germline ends. Here the CDR3 reads CATSRDVGNQPQHF. In DNA, the CDR3 is TGTGCCACCAGCAGAGATGTGGGCAATCAGCCCCAGCATTTT.

The rearrangement uses TRBV11-2 and TRBJ1-2; 8 nucleotides agree with TRBD1. With 5 bases clipped from V and 3 bases from J, the junction kept 14 bases outside the gene matches. CDR3 length: 17 amino acids. CDR1 and CDR2 (germline): SGHAT, FQNNGV. CDR3 region: CASSPGTGRKKDYGYTF. The CDR3 DNA reads TGTGCCAGCAGCCCGGGGACAGGAAGGAAAAAGGACTATGGCTACACCTTC. The whole variable domain, filled in from reference TRBV11-2 and TRBJ1-2, reads EAGVAQSPRYKIIEKRQSVAFWCNPISGHATLYWYQQILGQGPKLLIQFQNNGVVDDSQLPKDRFSAERLKGVDSTLKIQPAKLEDSAVYLCASSPGTGRKKDYGYTFGSGTRLTVV.

This chain links TRBV29-1 with TRBJ1-1; D is ambiguous. V lost 3 bases, J lost 3 bases, and 11 bases lay in between. The CDR3 length is 13 residues. Germline V CDR1 and CDR2: SQVTM, ANQGSEA. The CDR3 loop is CSVETGRDTEAFF. For the CDR3, the DNA is TGCAGCGTTGAGACCGGAAGGGACACTGAAGCTTTCTTT. Supplemented by reference TRBV29-1 and TRBJ1-1, the full variable domain reads SAVISQKPSRDICQRGTSLTIQCQVDSQVTMMFWYRQQPGQSLTLIATANQGSEATYESGFVIDKFPISRPNLTFSTLTVSNMSPEDSSIYLCSVETGRDTEAFFGQGTRLTVV.

The chain has TRBV9 and TRBJ2-2; TRBD2 agrees at 10 bases. V trimming: 0 bases; J trimming: 4 bases; junction bases outside the gene matches: 6. The CDR3 runs to 17 residues. The germline V gene encodes CDR1 SGDLS and CDR2 YYNGEE. The CDR3 sequence is CASSVGLAGGTTGELFF. For the CDR3, the DNA is TGTGCCAGCAGCGTAGGATTAGCGGGAGGAACCACCGGGGAGCTGTTTTTT.

V is TRBV7-9 and J is TRBJ2-7; 7 bases are shared with TRBD2. V shed 3 bases and J 2 bases; nucleotides not matched to a gene: 4. Per germline, CDR1 SEHNR and CDR2 FQNEAQ (reference sequence). The CDR3 covers 14 residues. In DNA form, the CDR3 reads TGTGCCAGCAGCTTCACGGCGGGAGCCTACGAGCAGTACTTC. It specifies CASSFTAGAYEQYF. The full variable domain, rest sourced from reference TRBV7-9 and TRBJ2-7, is DTGVSQNPRHKITKRGQNVTFRCDPISEHNRLYWYRQTLGQGPEFLTYFQNEAQLEKSRLLSDRFSAERPKGSFSTLEIQRTEQGDSAMYLCASSFTAGAYEQYFGPGTRLTVT.

This clone was recorded once. The V and J genes are TRBV2 and TRBJ2-1; TRBD2 agrees at 12 bases. Germline V lookup: CDR1 SNHLY, CDR2 FYNNEI. The CDR3 is made up of 16 amino acids. V lost 6 bases, J lost 4 bases, and 7 bases stayed unmatched. CDR3 in amino acids: CASRPGGLAGYNEQFF. The CDR3 nucleotides are TGTGCCAGCAGACCGGGTGGACTAGCGGGATACAATGAGCAGTTCTTC.

The chain has TRBV27 and TRBJ2-7, with 7 bases matching TRBD2. Germline CDR1 is MNHEY and CDR2 is SMNVEV (reference sequence). The CDR3 contains 16 residues. V lost 5 bases to trimming and J lost 2 bases; unmatched junction nucleotides: 12. The CDR3 reads CASSKTSGTTAYEQYF. The CDR3 bases are TGTGCCAGCAGTAAGACCTCCGGGACTACCGCCTACGAGCAGTACTTC.

This clone was recorded only once. The rearrangement joins TRBV4-1 to TRBJ2-6, with D hard to call. Germline assignment: CDR1 MGHRA and CDR2 YSYEKL. The CDR3 extends over 16 amino acids. V lost 1 base and J lost 0, with 7 bases in between. The CDR3 loop reads CASSQGLTSGANVLTF. The CDR3 DNA reads TGCGCCAGCAGCCAAGGGCTAACCTCTGGGGCCAACGTCCTGACTTTC.

This sequence joins TRBV30 and TRBJ2-3; 12 nucleotides match TRBD2. CDR1 is GTSNPN, CDR2 SVGIG, per germline (reference sequence). J was trimmed by 4 bases and V by 2 bases; bases with no gene match: 7. The CDR3 spans 16 residues. CDR3 region: CAWSTGLAGGSDTQYF. CDR3 nucleotides: TGTGCCTGGAGTACGGGACTAGCGGGCGGTTCAGATACGCAGTATTTT.

The J gene is TRBJ1-3, the V gene TRBV9; D perhaps matches TRBD1 (5 bases). This CDR3 has 14 residues. The V gene's germline CDR1 is SGDLS and CDR2 YYNGEE. Between the trimmed V and J ends, which lost 4 bases and 1 base, there was a span of 9 bases. The CDR3 bases are TGTGCCAGCAGCTCAACAGGATCTGGAAACACCATATATTTT. Its translation is CASSSTGSGNTIYF.

V gene TRBV6-1 combines with J gene TRBJ1-1; D not resolved. V shed 1 base and J shed 5 bases, with 14 bases lying between them. This CDR3 is 15 amino acids long. Per the germline V gene, CDR1 is MNHNS and CDR2 is SASEGT. DNA of the CDR3: TGTGCCAGCAGTGAAGGCGATAGGAGAGGGACTGAAGCTTTCTTT. Translating gives CASSEGDRRGTEAFF.

The chain has TRBV7-9 and TRBJ2-6, with 7 bases aligning to TRBD1. Germline-derived CDR1 and CDR2 are SEHNR and FQNEAQ (reference sequence). V was pared by 5 bases and J by 0 bases, with 13 bases of the junction left unmatched. The CDR3 sequence is 19 residues long. The CDR3, as DNA: TGTGCCAGCAGCCCGGGACAGCCTGCCCCTTTCTCTGGGGCCAACGTCCTGACTTTC. This codes for CASSPGQPAPFSGANVLTF.

The rearrangement uses TRBV7-2 and TRBJ2-7; perhaps TRBD1 as D (5 bases). Trimming removed 4 bases from V and 6 bases from J, with 19 bases in between. The CDR3 length is 15 residues. CDR1 and CDR2 from the germline V gene are SGHTA and FQGNSA. The CDR3 protein is CASSSYQGTISEQYF. The CDR3 nucleotides read TGTGCCAGCAGCTCATATCAGGGTACGATCTCCGAGCAGTACTTC.

The chain links TRBV30 to TRBJ1-3; D gene unclear. The CDR3 is made up of 14 amino acids. V lost 0 bases and J 0 bases, leaving 6 bases between the germline ends. The germline gives CDR1 GTSNPN, CDR2 SVGIG (reference sequence). The CDR3 nucleotides are TGTGCCTGGAGTGTTCAGGTCTCTGGAAACACCATATATTTT. It specifies CAWSVQVSGNTIYF.

J is TRBJ2-1 and V is TRBV4-1, with D uncertain. This CDR3 comprises 15 residues. Germline CDR1 and CDR2: MGHRA and YSYEKL. V was cut by 7 bases and J by 9 bases, with 22 bases left in between. The CDR3 sequence: CASIPPGTPSGEQFF. The CDR3, as DNA: TGCGCCAGCATCCCGCCGGGTACACCGTCCGGTGAGCAGTTCTTC.

This CDR3 reads CASSMSDRDGTGELFF. The CDR3 DNA reads TGCGCCAGCAGCATGTCGGACAGGGATGGGACCGGGGAGCTGTTTTTT. The chain recombines TRBV5-1 with TRBJ2-2; TRBD1 matches at 8 bases. Germline-derived CDR1 and CDR2 are SGHRS and YFSETQ. V lost 4 bases to trimming and J lost 5 bases; unmatched junction nucleotides: 10. CDR3 length: 16 amino acids.